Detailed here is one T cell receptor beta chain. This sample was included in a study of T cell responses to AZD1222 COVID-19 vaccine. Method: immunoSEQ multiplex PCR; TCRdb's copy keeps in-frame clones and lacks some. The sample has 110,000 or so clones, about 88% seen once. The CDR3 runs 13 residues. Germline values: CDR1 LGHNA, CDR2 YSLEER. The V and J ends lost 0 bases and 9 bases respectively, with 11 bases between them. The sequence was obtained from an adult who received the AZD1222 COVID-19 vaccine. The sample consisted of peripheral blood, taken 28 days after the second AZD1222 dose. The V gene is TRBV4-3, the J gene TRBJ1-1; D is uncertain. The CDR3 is CASSQEAKVKAFF. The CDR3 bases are TGCGCCAGCAGCCAAGAGGCCAAGGTTAAAGCTTTCTTT.